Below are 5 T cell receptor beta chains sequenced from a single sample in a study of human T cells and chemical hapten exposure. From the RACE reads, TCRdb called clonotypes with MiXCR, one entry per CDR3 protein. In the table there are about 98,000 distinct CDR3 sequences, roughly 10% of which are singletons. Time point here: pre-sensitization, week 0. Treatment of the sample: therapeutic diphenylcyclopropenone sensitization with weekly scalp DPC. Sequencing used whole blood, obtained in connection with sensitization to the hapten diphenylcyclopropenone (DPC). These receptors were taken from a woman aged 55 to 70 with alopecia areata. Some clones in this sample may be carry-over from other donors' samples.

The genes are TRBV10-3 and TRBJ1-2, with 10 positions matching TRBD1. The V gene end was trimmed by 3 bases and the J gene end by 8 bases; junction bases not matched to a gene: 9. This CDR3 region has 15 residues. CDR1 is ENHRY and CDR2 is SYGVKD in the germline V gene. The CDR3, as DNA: TGTGCCATCAGTGACAACCGACAGGGGGCTGAGGGCTACACCTTC. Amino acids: CAISDNRQGAEGYTF.

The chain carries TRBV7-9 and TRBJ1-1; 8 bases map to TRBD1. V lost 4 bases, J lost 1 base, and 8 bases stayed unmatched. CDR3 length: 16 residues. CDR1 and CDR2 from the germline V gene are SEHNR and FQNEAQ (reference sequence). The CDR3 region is CASSSGQVSSNTEAFF. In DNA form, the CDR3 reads TGTGCCAGCAGCTCGGGACAGGTTTCCTCGAACACTGAAGCTTTCTTT.

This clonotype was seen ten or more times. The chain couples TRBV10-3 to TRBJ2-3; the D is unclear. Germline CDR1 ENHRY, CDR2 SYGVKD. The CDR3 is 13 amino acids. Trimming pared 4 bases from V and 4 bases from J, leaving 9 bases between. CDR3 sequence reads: CAISVRSPDTQYF. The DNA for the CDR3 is TGTGCCATCAGTGTTAGATCACCAGATACGCAGTATTTT.

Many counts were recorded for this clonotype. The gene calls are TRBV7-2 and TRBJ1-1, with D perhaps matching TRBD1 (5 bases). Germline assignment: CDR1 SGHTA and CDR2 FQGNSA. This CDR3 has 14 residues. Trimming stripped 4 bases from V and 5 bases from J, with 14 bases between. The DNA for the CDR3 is TGTGCCAGCAGCTCCCAGGGTGGGGGAACTGAAGCTTTCTTT. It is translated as CASSSQGGGTEAFF.

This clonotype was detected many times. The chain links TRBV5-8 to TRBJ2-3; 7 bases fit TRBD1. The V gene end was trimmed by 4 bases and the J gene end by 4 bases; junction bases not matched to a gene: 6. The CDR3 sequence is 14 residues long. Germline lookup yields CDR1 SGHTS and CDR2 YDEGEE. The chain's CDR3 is CASSRGQAPDTQYF. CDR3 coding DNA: TGTGCCAGCAGCCGCGGACAGGCCCCAGATACGCAGTATTTT.